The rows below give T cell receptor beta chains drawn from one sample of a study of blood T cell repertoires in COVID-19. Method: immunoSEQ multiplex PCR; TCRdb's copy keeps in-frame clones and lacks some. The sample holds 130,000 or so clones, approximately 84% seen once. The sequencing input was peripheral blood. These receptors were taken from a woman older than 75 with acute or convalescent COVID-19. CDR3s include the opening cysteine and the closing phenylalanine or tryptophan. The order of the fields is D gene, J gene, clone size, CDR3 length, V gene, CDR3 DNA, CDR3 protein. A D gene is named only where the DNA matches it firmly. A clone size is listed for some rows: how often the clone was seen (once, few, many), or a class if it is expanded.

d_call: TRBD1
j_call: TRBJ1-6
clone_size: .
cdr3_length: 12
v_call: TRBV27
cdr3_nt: TGTGCCAGCAGCCCTGGGACAGGGGAACCCCACTTT
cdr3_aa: CASSPGTGEPHF

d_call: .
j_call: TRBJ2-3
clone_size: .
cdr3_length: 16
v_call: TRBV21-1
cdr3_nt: TGTGCCAGCAGCAAAGGGGGGACTAGCGATACAGATACGCAGTATTTT
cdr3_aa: CASSKGGTSDTDTQYF

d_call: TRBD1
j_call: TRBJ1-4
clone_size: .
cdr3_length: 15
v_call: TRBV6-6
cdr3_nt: TGTGCCAGCGGAGCGTGGGACCAGGGGGAGAAAAAACTGTTTTTT
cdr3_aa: CASGAWDQGEKKLFF

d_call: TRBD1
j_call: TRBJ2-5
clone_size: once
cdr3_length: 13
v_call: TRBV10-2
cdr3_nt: TGCGCCAGCAGGATGGACAGGGTTGAGACCCAGTACTTC
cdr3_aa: CASRMDRVETQYF

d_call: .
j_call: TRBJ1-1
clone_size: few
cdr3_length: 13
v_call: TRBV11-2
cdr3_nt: TGTGCCAGCAGCTTAGATAGGGACTCCCAAGCTTTCTTT
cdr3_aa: CASSLDRDSQAFF

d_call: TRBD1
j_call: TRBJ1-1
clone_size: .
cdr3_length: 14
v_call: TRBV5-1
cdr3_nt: TGCGCCAGCAGCTCCGGACAGGGGGGCCCTGAAGCTTTCTTT
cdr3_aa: CASSSGQGGPEAFF

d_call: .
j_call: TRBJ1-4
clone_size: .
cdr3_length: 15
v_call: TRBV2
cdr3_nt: TGTGCCAGCAGTGAAGCTCGAAACAGGAATGAAAAACTGTTTTTT
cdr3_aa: CASSEARNRNEKLFF

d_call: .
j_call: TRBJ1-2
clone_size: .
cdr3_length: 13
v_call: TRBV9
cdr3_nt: TGTGCCAGCAGCGTAGGAGGGAAAGGTGGCTACACCTTC
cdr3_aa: CASSVGGKGGYTF

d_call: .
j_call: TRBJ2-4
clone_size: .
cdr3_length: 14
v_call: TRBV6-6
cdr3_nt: TGTGCCAGCAGTTACTCGCAGGCTGAAAACATTCAGTACTTC
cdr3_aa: CASSYSQAENIQYF

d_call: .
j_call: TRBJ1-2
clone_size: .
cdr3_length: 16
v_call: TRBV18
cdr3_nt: TGTGCCAGCTCACCCACGGAAACAGGAGACACCTATGGCTACACCTTC
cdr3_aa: CASSPTETGDTYGYTF

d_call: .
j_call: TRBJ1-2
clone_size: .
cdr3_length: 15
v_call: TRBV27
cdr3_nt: TGTGCCAGCAGTTCCAGACAGCTCACTAACTATGGCTACACCTTC
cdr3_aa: CASSSRQLTNYGYTF

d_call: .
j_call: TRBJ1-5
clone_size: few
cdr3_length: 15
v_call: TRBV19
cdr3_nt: TGTGCCAGTACCCTGACAGAACATAGCAATCAGCCCCAGCATTTT
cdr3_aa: CASTLTEHSNQPQHF

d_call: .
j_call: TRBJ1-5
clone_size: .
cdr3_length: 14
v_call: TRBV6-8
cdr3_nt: TGTGCCAGGATTCGGGGGAGAGGCAATCAGCCCCAGCATTTT
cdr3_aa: CARIRGRGNQPQHF

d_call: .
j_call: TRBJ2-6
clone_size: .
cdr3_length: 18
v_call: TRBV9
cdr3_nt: TGTGCCAGCAGCGTAGAACGACAGCTCAGCTCTGGGGCCAACGTCCTGACTTTC
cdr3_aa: CASSVERQLSSGANVLTF

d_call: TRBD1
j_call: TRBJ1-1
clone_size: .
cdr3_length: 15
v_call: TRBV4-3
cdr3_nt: TGCGCCAGCAGCCGTAGGACAGGGGGCAACACTGAAGCTTTCTTT
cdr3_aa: CASSRRTGGNTEAFF

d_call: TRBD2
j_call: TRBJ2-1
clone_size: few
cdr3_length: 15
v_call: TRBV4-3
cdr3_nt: TGCGCCAGCAGCCAAGGAAGCGGGATCCCCCGGGAGCAGTTCTTC
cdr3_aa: CASSQGSGIPREQFF

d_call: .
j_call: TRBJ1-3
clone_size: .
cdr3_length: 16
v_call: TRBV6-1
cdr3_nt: TGTGCCAGCAGTGCGTTGCGGGGTGGCTCTGGAAACACCATATATTTT
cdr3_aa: CASSALRGGSGNTIYF

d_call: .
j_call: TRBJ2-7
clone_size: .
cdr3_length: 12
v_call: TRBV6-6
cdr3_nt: TGTGCCAGCAGCCCCTCAGGGCTGGAGCAGTACTTC
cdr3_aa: CASSPSGLEQYF

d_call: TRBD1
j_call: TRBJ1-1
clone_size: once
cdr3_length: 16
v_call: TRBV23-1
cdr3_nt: TGCGCCAGCAGTCGCCAGGGGGTAGGCATGAACACTGAAGCTTTCTTT
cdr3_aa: CASSRQGVGMNTEAFF

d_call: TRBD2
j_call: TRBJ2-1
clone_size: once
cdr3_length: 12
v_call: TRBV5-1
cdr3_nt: TGCGCCAGCAGCGGACTAGCCAATGAGCAGTTCTTC
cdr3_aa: CASSGLANEQFF

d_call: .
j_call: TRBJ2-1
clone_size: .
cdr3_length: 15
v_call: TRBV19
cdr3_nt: TGTGCCAGTAGGGGGCGCCAGGGGTCCTACAATGAGCAGTTCTTC
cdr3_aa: CASRGRQGSYNEQFF

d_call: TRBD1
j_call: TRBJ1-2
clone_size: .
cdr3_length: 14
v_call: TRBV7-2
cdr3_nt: TGTGCCAGCAGCAGGGACAGCGCTAACTATGGCTACACCTTC
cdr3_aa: CASSRDSANYGYTF

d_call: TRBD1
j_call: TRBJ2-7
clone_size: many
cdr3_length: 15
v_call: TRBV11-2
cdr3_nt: TGTGCCAGCAGCCCAGGGACAGGGGGCAAATACGAGCAGTACTTC
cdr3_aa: CASSPGTGGKYEQYF

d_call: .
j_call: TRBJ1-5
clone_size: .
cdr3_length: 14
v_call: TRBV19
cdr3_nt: TGTGCCAGTATCGATAGGGGAAATAATCAGCCCCAGCATTTT
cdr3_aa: CASIDRGNNQPQHF

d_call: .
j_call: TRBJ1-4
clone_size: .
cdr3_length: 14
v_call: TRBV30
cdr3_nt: TGTGCCTGGACTCGTAAGCAAACTAATGAAAAACTGTTTTTT
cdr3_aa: CAWTRKQTNEKLFF

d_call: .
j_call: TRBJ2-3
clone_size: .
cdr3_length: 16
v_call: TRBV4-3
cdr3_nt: TGCGCCAGCAGCCAAGAAGGGGCAGGGGACGCAGATACGCAGTATTTT
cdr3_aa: CASSQEGAGDADTQYF

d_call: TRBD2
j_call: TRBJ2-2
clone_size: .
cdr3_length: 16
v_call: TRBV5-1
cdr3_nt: TGCGCCAGCAGCGCAACTAGCGGGAGATATTCCGGGGAGCTGTTTTTT
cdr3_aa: CASSATSGRYSGELFF

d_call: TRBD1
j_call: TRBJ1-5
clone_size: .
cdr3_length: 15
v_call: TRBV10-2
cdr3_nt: TGCGCCAGCAGCGGGACAGGAGGCCGCAATCAGCCCCAGCATTTT
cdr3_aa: CASSGTGGRNQPQHF

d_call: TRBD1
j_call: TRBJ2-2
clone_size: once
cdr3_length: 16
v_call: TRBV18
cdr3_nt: TGTGCCAGCTCACCATCGCGACAGGGGGTCCTCGGGGAGCTGTTTTTT
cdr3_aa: CASSPSRQGVLGELFF

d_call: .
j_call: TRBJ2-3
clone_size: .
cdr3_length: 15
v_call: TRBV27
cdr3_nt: TGTGCCAGCAGTTTAGAGTGGAGTAGCACAGATACGCAGTATTTT
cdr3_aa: CASSLEWSSTDTQYF

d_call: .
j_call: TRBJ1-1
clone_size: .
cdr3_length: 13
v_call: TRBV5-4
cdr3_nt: TGTGCCAGCAGCTTGCCTGTGAACACTGAAGCTTTCTTT
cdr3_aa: CASSLPVNTEAFF

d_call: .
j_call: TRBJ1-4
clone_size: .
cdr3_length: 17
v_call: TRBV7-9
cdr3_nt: TGTGCCAGCAGCCCGACCCTGACAGTTTCCAAGGGTGAAAAACTGTTTTTT
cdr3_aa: CASSPTLTVSKGEKLFF